This is a list of T cell receptor beta chains from one sample in a study of shared T cell receptors in the human thymus. Libraries were prepared by immunoSEQ multiplex PCR; TCRdb keeps only in-frame clonotypes and omits some of them. The sample holds about 710,000 clones, about 87% seen once. The sample was also linked to a second study, of human thymus T cells.

The sample comprised thymocytes. These receptors came from a boy under three years old with a congenital heart defect. The CDR3 runs from the conserved cysteine through the conserved F or W. The D gene is left open where the match is weak. The size of a clone is reported for some rows only, either as once, few or many, or as a class for expanded clones.

D gene: NA; clone size: few; J gene: TRBJ1-1; V gene: TRBV14; CDR3 DNA: TGTGCCAGCAGCCAAGAGGGCGTGAGAGCTTTCTTT; CDR3 protein: CASSQEGVRAFF
D gene: TRBD2; clone size: NA; J gene: TRBJ2-7; V gene: TRBV7-9; CDR3 DNA: TGTGCCAGCAGCCAACAAATAGCGGGAGAGGACGAGCAGTACTTC; CDR3 protein: CASSQQIAGEDEQYF
D gene: NA; clone size: NA; J gene: TRBJ1-2; V gene: TRBV28; CDR3 DNA: TGTGCCAGCAGCCCTCGAGTAGTCACAGGGCTTAACTATGGCTACACCTTC; CDR3 protein: CASSPRVVTGLNYGYTF
D gene: TRBD1; clone size: NA; J gene: TRBJ1-5; V gene: TRBV2; CDR3 DNA: TGTGCCAGCAGGGCCGACAGGGACTATCAGCCCCAGCATTTT; CDR3 protein: CASRADRDYQPQHF
D gene: TRBD1; clone size: once; J gene: TRBJ2-7; V gene: TRBV28; CDR3 DNA: TGTGCCAGCATCCCGACGGGATATGGACAGGGTTCCTACGAGCAGTACTTC; CDR3 protein: CASIPTGYGQGSYEQYF
D gene: TRBD1; clone size: NA; J gene: TRBJ1-2; V gene: TRBV5-1; CDR3 DNA: TGCGCCAGCAGCTTGACCGGACAGGGAGGGGATGGCTACACCTTC; CDR3 protein: CASSLTGQGGDGYTF
D gene: NA; clone size: NA; J gene: TRBJ1-1; V gene: TRBV7-9; CDR3 DNA: TGTGCCAGCAGCTTCGCAGCGAATACTGAAGCTTTCTTT; CDR3 protein: CASSFAANTEAFF
D gene: NA; clone size: NA; J gene: TRBJ1-6; V gene: TRBV10-3; CDR3 DNA: TGTGCCATCAGCCTACAGGGTCAGAATTCACCCCTCCACTTT; CDR3 protein: CAISLQGQNSPLHF
D gene: TRBD2; clone size: NA; J gene: TRBJ2-7; V gene: TRBV5-1; CDR3 DNA: TGCGCCAGCAGCTGGGCTAAGAGCGGGAGACTCCCGAATCGCGACGAGCAGTACTTC; CDR3 protein: CASSWAKSGRLPNRDEQYF
D gene: NA; clone size: once; J gene: TRBJ1-6; V gene: TRBV7-3; CDR3 DNA: TGTGCCAGCAGGGACAGTCCTATGGATTCACCCCTCCACTTT; CDR3 protein: CASRDSPMDSPLHF
D gene: TRBD2; clone size: NA; J gene: TRBJ2-1; V gene: TRBV30; CDR3 DNA: TGTGCCTGGAGTCCCAAGCGGGAGTGGCAGTTCTTC; CDR3 protein: CAWSPKREWQFF
D gene: NA; clone size: NA; J gene: TRBJ1-2; V gene: TRBV5-5; CDR3 DNA: TGTGCCAGCAGCCGCAAAGGACATAGCTTTTTGCCCCCGCATAACTATGGCTACACCTTC; CDR3 protein: CASSRKGHSFLPPHNYGYTF
D gene: NA; clone size: NA; J gene: TRBJ2-1; V gene: TRBV29-1; CDR3 DNA: TGCAGCGTTGAGTTCGCGCCAAATGAGCAGTTCTTC; CDR3 protein: CSVEFAPNEQFF
D gene: TRBD1; clone size: NA; J gene: TRBJ1-2; V gene: TRBV28; CDR3 DNA: TGTGCCAGCAGTTTAAGGCGAACCGGGGGACAGGGGGCAAAAAACTATGGCTACACCTTC; CDR3 protein: CASSLRRTGGQGAKNYGYTF
D gene: NA; clone size: NA; J gene: TRBJ2-7; V gene: TRBV4-2; CDR3 DNA: TGTGCCAGCAGCCAAGCCGACAGAGCACACTCCTACGAGCAGTACTTC; CDR3 protein: CASSQADRAHSYEQYF
D gene: NA; clone size: few; J gene: TRBJ2-7; V gene: TRBV4-3; CDR3 DNA: TGCGCCAGCAGCCCTGCGAGTAGCGGCCCGAGCTCCTACGAGCAGTACTTC; CDR3 protein: CASSPASSGPSSYEQYF
D gene: TRBD2; clone size: NA; J gene: TRBJ2-1; V gene: TRBV5-1; CDR3 DNA: TGCGCCAGCAGCAACGGACTAGAGGGTCGGGAGCAGTTCTTC; CDR3 protein: CASSNGLEGREQFF
D gene: TRBD1; clone size: NA; J gene: TRBJ1-1; V gene: TRBV29-1; CDR3 DNA: TGCAGCGTTTTCGGACAGGATTTATCGTTT; CDR3 protein: CSVFGQDLSF
D gene: TRBD2; clone size: NA; J gene: TRBJ2-1; V gene: TRBV2; CDR3 DNA: TGTGCCAGCAGGGCAACGACTAGCGGGGGGGCCAATGAGCAGTTCTTC; CDR3 protein: CASRATTSGGANEQFF
D gene: NA; clone size: NA; J gene: TRBJ1-4; V gene: TRBV6-6; CDR3 DNA: TGTGCCAGCAGTCCAAAGGACAGCAGGGAGGAAAAACTGTTTTTT; CDR3 protein: CASSPKDSREEKLFF
D gene: TRBD2; clone size: NA; J gene: TRBJ2-7; V gene: TRBV4-3; CDR3 DNA: TGCGCCAGCAGCCAACTATATGGGGCTAGCGGGAGTATCTACGAGCAGTACTTC; CDR3 protein: CASSQLYGASGSIYEQYF
D gene: NA; clone size: NA; J gene: TRBJ1-2; V gene: TRBV19; CDR3 DNA: TGTGCCAGTAGTGTCCCAGGGATCTATGGCTACACCTTC; CDR3 protein: CASSVPGIYGYTF
D gene: TRBD1; clone size: NA; J gene: TRBJ1-6; V gene: TRBV4-3; CDR3 DNA: TGCGCCAGCAGCCAAGAAGCGACAGGGGCTTCACCCCTCCACTTT; CDR3 protein: CASSQEATGASPLHF
D gene: NA; clone size: NA; J gene: TRBJ1-3; V gene: TRBV19; CDR3 DNA: TGTGCCAGTACCAAGGAGGTTGAGGTGGACAACACCATATATTTT; CDR3 protein: CASTKEVEVDNTIYF
D gene: TRBD1; clone size: NA; J gene: TRBJ1-6; V gene: TRBV28; CDR3 DNA: TGTGCCAGCAGGGACAGGGGAAAGTCCCTCCACTTT; CDR3 protein: CASRDRGKSLHF
D gene: NA; clone size: few; J gene: TRBJ1-5; V gene: TRBV6-1; CDR3 DNA: TGTGCCAGCTCAGGGCAGTGGAGCAATCAGCCCCAGCATTTT; CDR3 protein: CASSGQWSNQPQHF
D gene: TRBD1; clone size: NA; J gene: TRBJ1-1; V gene: TRBV5-1; CDR3 DNA: TGCGCCAGCAGCTTATCTCCGACAGGGGTGAACACTGAAGCTTTCTTT; CDR3 protein: CASSLSPTGVNTEAFF
D gene: NA; clone size: NA; J gene: TRBJ2-7; V gene: TRBV10-2; CDR3 DNA: TGCGCCAGCAGCCCCCATTACGAGCAGTACTTC; CDR3 protein: CASSPHYEQYF
D gene: TRBD1; clone size: NA; J gene: TRBJ1-4; V gene: TRBV15; CDR3 DNA: TGTGCCACCAGCAGAGATAACTCAGGGGGCGATACCCCTAATGAAAAACTGTTTTTT; CDR3 protein: CATSRDNSGGDTPNEKLFF
D gene: NA; clone size: NA; J gene: TRBJ2-7; V gene: TRBV28; CDR3 DNA: TGTGCCAGCAGTCCGGACACCTACGAGCAGTACTTC; CDR3 protein: CASSPDTYEQYF
D gene: TRBD1; clone size: NA; J gene: TRBJ1-1; V gene: TRBV28; CDR3 DNA: TGTGCCAGCAGTTTCCGGGACAGTTCCCAGGTCAACACTGAAGCTTTCTTT; CDR3 protein: CASSFRDSSQVNTEAFF
D gene: TRBD2; clone size: once; J gene: TRBJ2-3; V gene: TRBV11-2; CDR3 DNA: TGTGCCAGCAGCTTCGGACTAGTCTGTTCAGATACGCAGTATTTT; CDR3 protein: CASSFGLVCSDTQYF
D gene: NA; clone size: once; J gene: TRBJ1-2; V gene: TRBV28; CDR3 DNA: TGTGCCAGCAGTTTAGTGTCAGGGACAAACTATGGCTACACCTTC; CDR3 protein: CASSLVSGTNYGYTF
D gene: NA; clone size: NA; J gene: TRBJ2-1; V gene: TRBV5-4; CDR3 DNA: TGTGCCAGCAGCTTGGGACTAGGGGACAATGAGCAGTTCTTC; CDR3 protein: CASSLGLGDNEQFF
D gene: NA; clone size: NA; J gene: TRBJ2-1; V gene: TRBV19; CDR3 DNA: TGTGCCAGTAGCCTACAGGGTCTTGCCTACAATGAGCAGTTCTTC; CDR3 protein: CASSLQGLAYNEQFF
D gene: NA; clone size: NA; J gene: TRBJ2-1; V gene: TRBV27; CDR3 DNA: TGTGCCAGCAGTTTGGGTGCGGTGCATGAGCAGTTCTTC; CDR3 protein: CASSLGAVHEQFF
D gene: NA; clone size: NA; J gene: TRBJ1-3; V gene: TRBV27; CDR3 DNA: TGTGCCAGCAGTTCGCAGGGGATCTCTGGAAACACCATATATTTT; CDR3 protein: CASSSQGISGNTIYF
D gene: NA; clone size: NA; J gene: TRBJ1-5; V gene: TRBV15; CDR3 DNA: TGTGCCACCAGGGCGGGGCCCAATCAGCCCCAGCATTTT; CDR3 protein: CATRAGPNQPQHF
D gene: NA; clone size: few; J gene: TRBJ1-3; V gene: TRBV23-1; CDR3 DNA: TGCGCCAGCAGACTATCCTCTGGAAACACCATATATTTT; CDR3 protein: CASRLSSGNTIYF
D gene: NA; clone size: few; J gene: TRBJ2-7; V gene: TRBV4-3; CDR3 DNA: TGCGCCAGCAGCCAAGTAGTCCGGGACTCCAACTACGAGCAGTACTTC; CDR3 protein: CASSQVVRDSNYEQYF
D gene: NA; clone size: few; J gene: TRBJ2-1; V gene: TRBV14; CDR3 DNA: TGTGCCAGCAGCCAAGTGGTCCTCACGAACAGGGCCTCCTACAATGAGCAGTTCTTC; CDR3 protein: CASSQVVLTNRASYNEQFF
D gene: NA; clone size: NA; J gene: TRBJ2-6; V gene: TRBV7-6; CDR3 DNA: TGTGCCAGCAGCTTAGTCGGGATTAGCTCTGGGGCCAACGTCCTGACTTTC; CDR3 protein: CASSLVGISSGANVLTF
D gene: TRBD1; clone size: NA; J gene: TRBJ2-3; V gene: TRBV30; CDR3 DNA: TGTGCCTGGAGTGTACAGGGGAACACAGATACGCAGTATTTT; CDR3 protein: CAWSVQGNTDTQYF
D gene: TRBD1; clone size: NA; J gene: TRBJ1-1; V gene: TRBV2; CDR3 DNA: TGTGCCAGTCCCGACAGGGAGTACACTGAAGCTTTCTTT; CDR3 protein: CASPDREYTEAFF
D gene: NA; clone size: NA; J gene: TRBJ2-3; V gene: TRBV28; CDR3 DNA: TGTGCCAGCAGAACACCCCCAGATACGCAGTATTTT; CDR3 protein: CASRTPPDTQYF
D gene: NA; clone size: NA; J gene: TRBJ2-7; V gene: TRBV6-1; CDR3 DNA: TGTGCCAGCAGTGACTACAGGTTCTCCTACGAGCAGTACTTC; CDR3 protein: CASSDYRFSYEQYF
D gene: NA; clone size: NA; J gene: TRBJ1-1; V gene: TRBV25-1; CDR3 DNA: TGTGCCAGCAGTGAAGAAAAAGCGGCAGAGTTGAACACTGAAGCTTTCTTT; CDR3 protein: CASSEEKAAELNTEAFF